The 21 T cell receptor beta chains given below trace back to one sample, sequenced in a study of blood T cell repertoires in COVID-19. Clones were read by immunoSEQ multiplex PCR, and TCRdb kept only the in-frame ones, dropping some. The sample has 95,000 to 130,000 clones, roughly 83% seen once. The sequencing input was peripheral blood. The origin of the receptors is a man younger than 40 with acute or convalescent COVID-19.

This chain uses TRBV27 with TRBJ1-1, with no clear D. V shed 5 bases and J shed 5 bases, with 9 bases lying between them. There are 12 residues in the CDR3. The germline V gene encodes CDR1 MNHEY and CDR2 SMNVEV (reference sequence). This chain's CDR3 is CASSIGGTEAFF. The DNA for the CDR3 is TGTGCCAGCAGTATAGGCGGGACTGAAGCTTTCTTT.

The V call is TRBV5-4, the J call TRBJ2-1; 11 nucleotides agree with TRBD2. In germline, CDR1 is SGHNT, CDR2 YYREEE (reference sequence). The J segment lost 6 bases and the V segment lost 4 bases, leaving 12 bases of the junction unmatched. This CDR3 is built from 17 residues. The CDR3 reads CASSPGTSGPRPNEQFF. Written as DNA, the CDR3 is TGTGCCAGCAGCCCGGGGACTAGCGGCCCTAGGCCCAATGAGCAGTTCTTC.

The chain employs TRBV5-1 and TRBJ1-2; 7 bases fit TRBD1. The CDR3 is made up of 13 amino acids. Germline CDR1 reads SGHRS; CDR2 reads YFSETQ. J lost 4 bases, V lost 0 bases, and 0 bases had no gene match. The CDR3 bases are TGCGCCAGCAGCTTGGGGGACAGCTATGGCTACACCTTC. It codes for CASSLGDSYGYTF.

The chain is built from TRBV5-1 and TRBJ2-1; 7 bases line up with TRBD2. There are 15 residues in the CDR3. Germline-derived CDR1 and CDR2 are SGHRS and YFSETQ. With 6 bases clipped from V and 3 bases from J, the junction kept 9 bases outside the gene matches. The CDR3 is CASTPQAGNYNEQFF. CDR3 nucleotide sequence: TGCGCCAGCACCCCTCAAGCGGGGAACTACAATGAGCAGTTCTTC.

The chain employs TRBV5-1 and TRBJ1-1; TRBD1 agrees at 7 bases. Germline V CDR1 and CDR2: SGHRS, YFSETQ. The CDR3 runs 16 residues. Trimming cost V 4 bases and J 2 bases; bases outside gene matches: 11. CDR3 coding DNA: TGCGCCAGCAGCCCTAGGGGGCTGGGTAGTAACACTGAAGCTTTCTTT. Its translation: CASSPRGLGSNTEAFF.

The V gene is TRBV18, the J gene TRBJ1-5; 10 bases match TRBD1. Unmatched junction bases numbered 2, after V lost 4 bases and J lost 5 bases. CDR3 length: 14 amino acids. CDR1 is KGHSH, CDR2 LQKENI, per germline. The CDR3 coding sequence is TGTGCCAGCTCACAGGGACAGGGGCATCAGCCCCAGCATTTT. Translated: CASSQGQGHQPQHF.

V usage is TRBV18 and J usage is TRBJ2-4, with TRBD2 as a possible D gene (5 bases). Trimming removed 1 base from V and 0 bases from J, with 7 bases in between. CDR1 and CDR2 from the germline V gene are KGHSH and LQKENI. The CDR3 spans 15 residues. CDR3 residues: CASSPQRLAKNIQYF. As DNA, the CDR3 is TGTGCCAGCTCACCACAGCGGCTAGCCAAAAACATTCAGTACTTC.

This clone occurred once. This sequence joins TRBV7-9 and TRBJ2-1; 7 bases line up with TRBD2. The germline gives CDR1 SEHNR, CDR2 FQNEAQ (reference sequence). After removal of 5 bases from V and 8 bases from J, the junction contained 18 bases not matched to a gene. This CDR3 has 17 amino acids. CDR3: CASSPPFWTSASYEQFF. DNA for the CDR3: TGTGCCAGCAGCCCCCCTTTTTGGACTAGTGCTAGTTATGAGCAGTTCTTC. The whole variable domain, filled in from reference TRBV7-9 and TRBJ2-1, reads DTGVSQNPRHKITKRGQNVTFRCDPISEHNRLYWYRQTLGQGPEFLTYFQNEAQLEKSRLLSDRFSAERPKGSFSTLEIQRTEQGDSAMYLCASSPPFWTSASYEQFFGPGTRLTVL.

The CDR3 DNA sequence: TGTGCCAGCAGCTTCGGACTAGCGGGAGAGGGAACCTACAATGAGCAGTTCTTC. It specifies CASSFGLAGEGTYNEQFF. This chain joins TRBV28 and TRBJ2-1, with 13 bases aligning to TRBD2. Germline-derived CDR1 and CDR2 are MDHEN and SYDVKM. V dropped 6 bases and J dropped 2; count of bases not matched to a gene: 10. The CDR3 covers 18 residues. The entire variable domain, with the rest obtained from reference TRBV28 and TRBJ2-1, is as follows: DVKVTQSSRYLVKRTGEKVFLECVQDMDHENMFWYRQDPGLGLRLIYFSYDVKMKEKGDIPEGYSVSREKKERFSLILESASTNQTSMYLCASSFGLAGEGTYNEQFFGPGTRLTVL.

A note on this clone: Other nucleotide sequences from this sample produce the same CDR3. J is TRBJ2-3 and V is TRBV4-2; D is uncertain. Germline V gene sequence: CDR1 LGHNA, CDR2 YNFKEQ. CDR3 length: 14 amino acids. The V and J ends lost 0 bases and 0 bases respectively, with 4 bases between them. The CDR3 sequence is CASSQDRSTDTQYF. CDR3 nucleotide sequence: TGTGCCAGCAGCCAAGATCGGAGCACAGATACGCAGTATTTT.

The CDR3 coding sequence is TGTGCCAGCAGTTTCGCGGGAAGCGGCTACACCTTC. Its translation: CASSFAGSGYTF. The chain joins TRBV27 to TRBJ1-2; D call uncertain. The CDR3 covers 12 residues. From germline, CDR1 is MNHEY and CDR2 SMNVEV (reference sequence). V was trimmed by 3 bases and J by 8 bases, leaving 10 bases between them.

This rearrangement joins TRBV6-5 to TRBJ1-6; a possible D gene is TRBD1 (6 bases). This CDR3 region has 15 residues. Trimming took 6 bases from V and 6 from J, leaving 15 bases between them. Germline V gene data show CDR1 as MNHEY and CDR2 as SVGAGI. The CDR3 protein is CASSATGHFNSPLHF. The DNA of the CDR3 is TGTGCCAGCAGCGCTACGGGACATTTTAATTCACCCCTCCACTTT.

V and J are TRBV3-1 (or the pseudogene TRBV3-2) and TRBJ1-2; TRBD1 agrees at 9 bases. Germline lookup yields CDR1 LGHDT and CDR2 YNNKEL (reference sequence). V shed 4 bases, J shed 11 bases, and the junction held 5 bases outside the gene matches. The CDR3 covers 12 residues. In DNA form, the CDR3 reads TGTGCCAGCAGCCTAGAGGACAGGGGATACACCTTC. Its protein product is CASSLEDRGYTF.

The chain uses TRBV5-6 and TRBJ2-7; 9 nucleotides agree with TRBD1. Germline assignment: CDR1 SGHDT and CDR2 YYEEEE. CDR3 length equals 16 residues. Trimming at V came to 4 bases and at J to 2 bases, leaving 10 bases not matched to a gene. CDR3 in DNA: TGTGCCAGCAGCCTAGACAGGGGGAAGGTGCCCTACGAGCAGTACTTC. Its protein is CASSLDRGKVPYEQYF.

The rearrangement links TRBV30 to TRBJ2-4; 8 bases are a match to TRBD1. This CDR3 is built from 18 residues. Germline CDR1 and CDR2: GTSNPN and SVGIG (reference sequence). Losses at the gene ends were 2 bases for V and 2 bases for J; bases not matched to a gene: 14. The CDR3 sequence: CAWSLTVGQVRSKNIQYF. CDR3 DNA sequence: TGTGCCTGGAGTCTTACGGTGGGACAGGTCCGGTCCAAAAACATTCAGTACTTC.

The chain uses TRBV21-1 and TRBJ2-7; the D segment call TRBD1 is taken from the table without a DNA check. TRBV21-1 is listed as a pseudogene. CDR3 length: 11 residues. For the CDR3, the DNA is TGTGCCAGCAGCAAATTCAGGGAGCAGTACGTC. It specifies CASSKFREQYV.

The chain employs TRBV3-1 (or the pseudogene TRBV3-2) and TRBJ1-1; 10 bases match TRBD1. This CDR3 spans 17 amino acids. V shed 0 bases, J shed 4 bases, and the junction held 8 bases outside the gene matches. In germline, CDR1 is LGHDT, CDR2 YNNKEL (reference sequence). CDR3 sequence (DNA): TGTGCCAGCAGCCAAGATCGCAGACAGGGGGCCCCCACTGAAGCTTTCTTT. Protein: CASSQDRRQGAPTEAFF.

This clone has only a few counts. This chain uses TRBV3-1 (or the pseudogene TRBV3-2) with TRBJ2-7, with 10 bases aligning to TRBD2. Germline CDR1 and CDR2: LGHDT and YNNKEL (reference sequence). The CDR3 loop spans 12 amino acids. J was trimmed by 11 bases and V by 3 bases; bases with no gene match: 4. This CDR3 reads CASSQGLARKYV. CDR3 sequence (DNA): TGTGCCAGCAGCCAGGGACTAGCGAGGAAGTACGTC.

The rearrangement uses TRBV27 and TRBJ1-1; 7 bases align to TRBD1. There are 13 residues in the CDR3. V dropped 7 bases and J dropped 7; count of bases not matched to a gene: 9. CDR1 is MNHEY and CDR2 is SMNVEV in the germline V gene (reference sequence). CDR3 loop: CASKDRTWSEAFF. The CDR3 bases are TGTGCCAGCAAGGACAGGACATGGAGTGAAGCTTTCTTT.

This clone occurred many times. The J gene is TRBJ1-1, the V gene TRBV3-1 (or the pseudogene TRBV3-2); TRBD1 is a possible D gene (6 bases). V was cut by 2 bases and J by 5 bases, with 15 bases left in between. Per the germline V gene, CDR1 is LGHDT and CDR2 is YNNKEL (reference sequence). This CDR3 has 15 amino acids. The CDR3: CASSQLTQGRTEAFF. The CDR3 nucleotides are TGTGCCAGCAGCCAACTTACTCAGGGGCGTACTGAAGCTTTCTTT.

This chain links TRBV3-1 (or the pseudogene TRBV3-2) with TRBJ1-5; D remains unclear. CDR1 LGHDT and CDR2 YNNKEL come from the germline V gene (reference sequence). V was pared by 0 bases and J by 2 bases, with 11 bases between. The CDR3 has 16 residues. The CDR3 nucleotides read TGTGCCAGCAGCCAAGATCTAGTGGCAGGCAATCAGCCCCAGCATTTT. Its translation: CASSQDLVAGNQPQHF.